Detailed here is one T cell receptor beta chain. The data were taken from a study of blood T cell repertoires in COVID-19. For the study at large: The United States, Italy and Spain were the sources of the acute and convalescent COVID-19 samples. T cells, B-cell-depleted T cells, or PBMCs provided the cDNA or gDNA that served as material.

As originally analysed: It was from reference gene primer amplification that nucleated cell counts were estimated. The repertoire was sequenced with immunoSEQ multiplex PCR; TCRdb's copy has only in-frame clones and lacks some. The V and J calls and clone size are taken from that table; D and trimming were inferred from the DNA. The data show some 62,000 clones, with more than 65% seen just once and around 5.3% held by the top ten. Material for sequencing was peripheral blood. This TCR derives from a human donor in a cohort sampled during active COVID-19.

The CDR3 reads CASSLQGANLYGYTF. The CDR3 DNA sequence: TGTGCCAGCAGCCTACAGGGGGCGAACCTCTATGGCTACACCTTC. The chain links TRBV27 to TRBJ1-2, with 9 positions matching TRBD1. The CDR3 totals 15 residues. V shed 6 bases, J shed 4 bases, and the junction held 9 bases outside the gene matches. Germline CDR1 and CDR2: MNHEY and SMNVEV (reference sequence).